This is a list of T cell receptor beta chains from one sample in a study of T-cell memory formation after mild COVID-19. Each CDR3 protein gets one entry after TCRdb re-called the 5' RACE reads with MiXCR. Here the sample spans about 210,000 distinct CDR3 sequences, under 12% being singletons. The material sequenced was PBMCs or a T cell subset sorted from them (not recorded which). The receptors here all came from a man aged 18 to 29 who had mild COVID-19 (a few samples of this study predate the infection). Cell type and time point are not known. Each CDR3 is given with its conserved first and last residue. The D gene is left open where the match is weak.

D gene: NA; V gene: TRBV7-2; J gene: TRBJ2-3; CDR3 protein: CASSLSFIRDTQYF
D gene: NA; V gene: TRBV19; J gene: TRBJ2-6; CDR3 protein: CASMYSGANVLTF
D gene: NA; V gene: TRBV7-9; J gene: TRBJ2-7; CDR3 protein: CASSRGGGTSEQYF
D gene: TRBD1; V gene: TRBV12-3/TRBV12-4; J gene: TRBJ2-5; CDR3 protein: CASSLVGQGAGETQYF
D gene: NA; V gene: TRBV12-3/TRBV12-4; J gene: TRBJ1-6; CDR3 protein: CASGDVHQNSPLHF
D gene: TRBD1; V gene: TRBV3-1; J gene: TRBJ1-1; CDR3 protein: CASSRQGNINTEAFF
D gene: NA; V gene: TRBV5-1; J gene: TRBJ2-2; CDR3 protein: CASTRVAGSTGELFF
D gene: NA; V gene: TRBV6-5; J gene: TRBJ1-3; CDR3 protein: CASSQGQFSGNTIYF
D gene: NA; V gene: TRBV6-5; J gene: TRBJ1-1; CDR3 protein: CASGKGVLNTEAFF
D gene: NA; V gene: TRBV6-5; J gene: TRBJ2-1; CDR3 protein: CASSYGLLGGVEQFF
D gene: TRBD1; V gene: TRBV4-2; J gene: TRBJ1-5; CDR3 protein: CASSPGQEDNQPQHF
D gene: NA; V gene: TRBV7-3; J gene: TRBJ2-1; CDR3 protein: CASSLNVGQLNEQFF
D gene: NA; V gene: TRBV5-1; J gene: TRBJ2-5; CDR3 protein: CASSPGLTGQETQYF
D gene: NA; V gene: TRBV5-8; J gene: TRBJ1-5; CDR3 protein: CASSSQDPNQPQHF
D gene: NA; V gene: TRBV12-3/TRBV12-4; J gene: TRBJ1-2; CDR3 protein: CASSFVRSAQLGGYTF
D gene: NA; V gene: TRBV4-3; J gene: TRBJ1-5; CDR3 protein: CASSPTLPGGQPQHF
D gene: NA; V gene: TRBV20-1; J gene: TRBJ2-3; CDR3 protein: CSARDRRGGDTQYF
D gene: NA; V gene: TRBV7-9; J gene: TRBJ2-6; CDR3 protein: CASSLVDLLTF
D gene: NA; V gene: TRBV20-1; J gene: TRBJ2-3; CDR3 protein: CSARRDMPITQYF
D gene: NA; V gene: TRBV27; J gene: TRBJ2-3; CDR3 protein: CASSLRGGSTDTQYF
D gene: NA; V gene: TRBV29-1; J gene: TRBJ2-2; CDR3 protein: CSARQGKAFAGELFF
D gene: NA; V gene: TRBV12-3/TRBV12-4; J gene: TRBJ2-7; CDR3 protein: CASSLVIGSGANEQYF
D gene: TRBD2; V gene: TRBV6-5; J gene: TRBJ2-5; CDR3 protein: CASSYSMASGGAPETQYF
D gene: TRBD1; V gene: TRBV20-1; J gene: TRBJ2-7; CDR3 protein: CSAPQGAYYEQYF
D gene: TRBD1; V gene: TRBV4-2; J gene: TRBJ2-7; CDR3 protein: CASSQGSYRGDEQYF
D gene: NA; V gene: TRBV18; J gene: TRBJ1-5; CDR3 protein: CASSPPYSNQPQHF
D gene: TRBD2; V gene: TRBV7-8; J gene: TRBJ2-1; CDR3 protein: CASSFGTSVLISQFF
D gene: TRBD1; V gene: TRBV4-2; J gene: TRBJ2-7; CDR3 protein: CASSRGGRQGAAYEQYF
D gene: NA; V gene: TRBV6-1; J gene: TRBJ2-5; CDR3 protein: CASSATHGAPGETQYF
D gene: TRBD2; V gene: TRBV5-1; J gene: TRBJ2-5; CDR3 protein: CASSSHLAGGAQETQYF
D gene: TRBD2; V gene: TRBV7-2; J gene: TRBJ2-3; CDR3 protein: CASSQGLAHTDTQYF
D gene: TRBD2; V gene: TRBV10-2; J gene: TRBJ2-1; CDR3 protein: CASSVFPASGGAGGNEQFF
D gene: NA; V gene: TRBV11-2; J gene: TRBJ1-4; CDR3 protein: CASSGRGDEKLFF
D gene: TRBD1; V gene: TRBV12-5; J gene: TRBJ1-2; CDR3 protein: CASGRTGGDYGYTF
D gene: NA; V gene: TRBV5-1; J gene: TRBJ2-7; CDR3 protein: CASSREGVGQAYEQYF
D gene: NA; V gene: TRBV5-1; J gene: TRBJ2-2; CDR3 protein: CASSEQGSGELFF
D gene: TRBD1; V gene: TRBV15; J gene: TRBJ1-5; CDR3 protein: CATSGGGQGRPQHF
D gene: TRBD1; V gene: TRBV11-1; J gene: TRBJ2-1; CDR3 protein: CASSQQGARYNEQFF
D gene: TRBD1; V gene: TRBV5-1; J gene: TRBJ2-3; CDR3 protein: CASSPRDRGTDTQYF
D gene: NA; V gene: TRBV30; J gene: TRBJ2-5; CDR3 protein: CAWSDRGLQETQYF
D gene: TRBD1; V gene: TRBV5-1; J gene: TRBJ1-4; CDR3 protein: CASSATGGNEKLFF
D gene: NA; V gene: TRBV6-5; J gene: TRBJ1-2; CDR3 protein: CASSYTGNYGYTF
D gene: NA; V gene: TRBV6-5; J gene: TRBJ1-6; CDR3 protein: CASSWRGSHYNSPLHF
D gene: NA; V gene: TRBV7-2; J gene: TRBJ2-4; CDR3 protein: CASSQGRGRLGNKNIQYF
D gene: NA; V gene: TRBV5-1; J gene: TRBJ2-1; CDR3 protein: CASSLSGQYNEQFF